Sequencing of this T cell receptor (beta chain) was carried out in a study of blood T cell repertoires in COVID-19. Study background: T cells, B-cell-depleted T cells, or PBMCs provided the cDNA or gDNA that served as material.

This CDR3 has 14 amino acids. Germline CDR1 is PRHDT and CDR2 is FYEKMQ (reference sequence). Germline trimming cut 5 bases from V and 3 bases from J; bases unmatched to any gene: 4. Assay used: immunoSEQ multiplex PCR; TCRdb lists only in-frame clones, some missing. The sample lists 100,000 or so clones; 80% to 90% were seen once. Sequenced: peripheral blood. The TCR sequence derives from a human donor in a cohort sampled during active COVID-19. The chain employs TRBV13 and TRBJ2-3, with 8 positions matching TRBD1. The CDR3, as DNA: TGTGCCAGCAGCCGCAGGGGGCCGACAGATACGCAGTATTTT. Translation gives CASSRRGPTDTQYF.